Below are 27 T cell receptor beta chains sequenced from a single sample in a study of blood T cell repertoires in COVID-19. Here immunoSEQ multiplex PCR was the method, and the copy in TCRdb shows in-frame clones only, minus some. The sample consists of hundreds of thousands of clones, approximately 87% of them appearing once. Specimen: PBMCs or T cells enriched from blood (not recorded which). These receptors all come from a woman aged 45-65 years who had recovered from COVID-19.

The V call is TRBV2, the J call TRBJ2-5, with 13 positions matching TRBD2. CDR1 is SNHLY, CDR2 FYNNEI, per germline. V gave up 9 bases and J gave up 1 base; unmatched junction bases: 2. The CDR3 length is 14 residues. The DNA of the CDR3 is TGTGCCAGAGGGACTAGCGGGGCCCAAGAGACCCAGTACTTC. It specifies CARGTSGAQETQYF.

The chain combines TRBV5-6 with TRBJ1-2, with TRBD1 matching 9 bases. The CDR3 covers 14 residues. Germline V CDR1 and CDR2: SGHDT, YYEEEE. V shed 4 bases and J 8 bases; nucleotides not matched to a gene: 9. CDR3 amino acids: CASSIRDREDGYTF. In nucleotides, the CDR3 is TGTGCCAGCAGCATCCGGGACAGGGAAGACGGCTACACCTTC.

This clone was counted only a few times. This chain joins TRBV4-1 and TRBJ1-2; 9 bases fit TRBD1. This CDR3 is 11 amino acids long. With V trimmed by 3 bases and J by 13 bases, 3 bases remained unmatched. Germline loops: CDR1 MGHRA, CDR2 YSYEKL. In nucleotides, the CDR3 is TGCGCCAGCAGCCAGGGACAGGGATTCACCTTC. This translates into CASSQGQGFTF.

The chain combines TRBV5-6 with TRBJ1-6, with D possibly being TRBD1 (6 bases). Germline V CDR1 and CDR2: SGHDT, YYEEEE. This CDR3 is 14 amino acids long. Deletions cut 4 bases from V and 6 bases from J, with 11 bases between. CDR3 sequence: CASSQGQINSPLHF. DNA for the CDR3: TGTGCCAGCAGCCAGGGACAAATTAATTCACCCCTCCACTTT.

The rearrangement links TRBV5-5 to TRBJ2-3; 8 bases map to TRBD1. Germline V lookup: CDR1 SGHKS, CDR2 YYEKEE (reference sequence). The CDR3 runs 16 residues. J was trimmed by 2 bases and V by 1 base; bases with no gene match: 6. CDR3: CASSLPTGGSTDTQYF. The CDR3 bases are TGTGCCAGCAGCTTGCCCACAGGGGGGTCCACAGATACGCAGTATTTT.

The chain links TRBV11-2 to TRBJ1-6; 7 bases are a match to TRBD1. From germline, CDR1 is SGHAT and CDR2 FQNNGV. The CDR3 runs 15 residues. J gave up 9 bases and V 4 bases, and 9 bases lay outside the gene matches. CDR3 nucleotides: TGTGCCAGCAGCTCCTTGACGACAGGGTTTTCACCCCTCCACTTT. It is translated as CASSSLTTGFSPLHF.

The chain recombines TRBV27 with TRBJ1-2; D may be TRBD1 (5 bases). The CDR3 spans 14 residues. CDR1 and CDR2 (germline): MNHEY, SMNVEV (reference sequence). Trimming cost V 0 bases and J 5 bases, with 10 bases left between them. In nucleotides, the CDR3 is TGTGCCAGCAGTTTATCAGGGGAAGGTTATGGCTACACCTTC. Protein: CASSLSGEGYGYTF.

This chain joins TRBV19 and TRBJ1-2, with 10 nucleotides matching TRBD1. V gave up 7 bases and J gave up 4 bases; unmatched junction bases: 9. CDR1 LNHDA and CDR2 SQIVND come from the germline V gene (reference sequence). This CDR3 is 15 amino acids long. The CDR3, as DNA: TGTGCCAGTAACCCGGGACAGGGGCTCCCCTATGGCTACACCTTC. It specifies CASNPGQGLPYGYTF.

The chain joins TRBV2 to TRBJ2-4; D uncertain. Germline loops: CDR1 SNHLY, CDR2 FYNNEI. Trimming pared 7 bases from V and 1 base from J, leaving 17 bases between. This CDR3 region has 16 residues. This CDR3 reads CASTRRLIWAKNIQYF. CDR3 nucleotide sequence: TGTGCCAGCACCCGCCGCCTAATCTGGGCCAAAAACATTCAGTACTTC.

The J gene is TRBJ1-2, the V gene TRBV28; D remains unclear. Per the germline V gene, CDR1 is MDHEN and CDR2 is SYDVKM. Trimming cost V 8 bases and J 6 bases, with 16 bases left between them. CDR3 length equals 13 residues. The CDR3 nucleotides read TGTGCCAGCGGCATCCAGCGGGCTAATGGCTACACCTTC. Translation gives CASGIQRANGYTF.

V usage is TRBV7-9 and J usage is TRBJ2-7, with D maybe TRBD1 (6 bases). The V end lost 6 bases, the J end lost 5 bases, and 20 bases lay between the germline ends. Per germline, CDR1 SEHNR and CDR2 FQNEAQ (reference sequence). This CDR3 is built from 15 residues. CDR3 amino acids: CASRRIVDSSHEQYF. The DNA of the CDR3 is TGTGCCAGCAGGCGAATCGTGGACAGTAGCCACGAGCAGTACTTC.

The V and J genes are TRBV9 and TRBJ2-3; TRBD2 aligns across 13 bases. The CDR3 consists of 16 residues. J gave up 5 bases and V 2 bases, and 5 bases lay outside the gene matches. Germline CDR1 SGDLS, CDR2 YYNGEE. CDR3 DNA: TGTGCCAGCAGCGTTACTAGCGGGGGGGCCGGAGATACGCAGTATTTT. Translating it yields CASSVTSGGAGDTQYF.

This chain's CDR3 is CASSGSESSEPQHF. CDR3 DNA: TGTGCCAGCTCAGGGAGCGAATCCTCGGAGCCCCAGCATTTT. The chain carries TRBV18 and TRBJ1-5; D call uncertain. V lost 5 bases and J 8 bases, leaving 16 bases between the germline ends. The CDR3 is 14 amino acids. Germline V gene sequence: CDR1 KGHSH, CDR2 LQKENI.

This chain connects TRBV18 to TRBJ2-7; TRBD1 matches at 8 bases. V gave up 4 bases and J gave up 4 bases; unmatched junction bases: 6. Germline CDR1 KGHSH, CDR2 LQKENI. The CDR3 sequence is 14 residues long. The DNA for the CDR3 is TGTGCCAGCTCACTCGGACAGGGTACTTACGAGCAGTACTTC. It yields the protein CASSLGQGTYEQYF.

The chain carries TRBV5-1 and TRBJ2-1, with 7 bases fitting TRBD2. Germline-derived CDR1 and CDR2 are SGHRS and YFSETQ. CDR3 length: 16 residues. With V trimmed by 1 base and J by 5 bases, 9 bases remained unmatched. The CDR3 sequence is CASSLPSSGRHNEQFF. The CDR3 nucleotides are TGCGCCAGCAGCTTGCCTTCTAGCGGACGTCACAATGAGCAGTTCTTC.

The J gene is TRBJ1-5, the V gene TRBV19, with D perhaps matching TRBD1 (5 bases). Germline loops: CDR1 LNHDA, CDR2 SQIVND (reference sequence). Trimming took off 7 bases at V and 0 bases at J, with 10 bases between the two ends. This CDR3 is built from 14 residues. The CDR3 nucleotides read TGTGCCAGTATGGCAGGGCCTAGCAATCAGCCCCAGCATTTT. Translated, it gives CASMAGPSNQPQHF.

This chain uses TRBV27 with TRBJ1-4; a possible D gene is TRBD1 (6 bases). The CDR3 is made up of 14 amino acids. CDR1 and CDR2 from the germline V gene are MNHEY and SMNVEV (reference sequence). The V and J ends lost 10 bases and 10 bases respectively, with 22 bases between them. In DNA, the CDR3 is TGTGCCACCAGCCCCCTTTTGGGGGCGGGAAAACTGTTTTTT. Protein product: CATSPLLGAGKLFF.

The chain carries TRBV18 and TRBJ1-1, with TRBD1 matching over 9 bases. The length of the CDR3 is 14 residues. Germline V CDR1 and CDR2: KGHSH, LQKENI. With 6 bases clipped from V and 4 bases from J, the junction kept 6 bases outside the gene matches. The CDR3 sequence is CASSPGQGTTEAFF. For the CDR3, the DNA is TGTGCCAGCTCCCCTGGACAGGGGACCACTGAAGCTTTCTTT.

J is TRBJ2-3 and V is TRBV10-3; TRBD2 might be the D (5 bases). Looked up from germline, CDR1 is ENHRY and CDR2 is SYGVKD. The CDR3 has 13 amino acids. Trimming stripped 5 bases from V and 3 bases from J, with 9 bases between. CDR3 DNA: TGTGCCATCAGTACAAGCGGTACAGATACGCAGTATTTT. This encodes CAISTSGTDTQYF.

The V and J genes are TRBV9 and TRBJ2-2; 11 bases are a match to TRBD1. The CDR3 has 16 amino acids. Germline CDR1 reads SGDLS; CDR2 reads YYNGEE. Unmatched junction bases numbered 4, after V lost 3 bases and J lost 3 bases. The CDR3 region is CASSARTGGYTGELFF. In DNA, the CDR3 is TGTGCCAGCAGCGCGAGGACAGGGGGCTACACCGGGGAGCTGTTTTTT.

A note on this clone: This CDR3 is also generated by other DNA sequences in the sample. V and J are TRBV9 and TRBJ2-2; a weak D match, TRBD2 (6 bases). Germline loops: CDR1 SGDLS, CDR2 YYNGEE. V was shortened by 0 bases and J by 1 base, with 7 bases between the two germline ends. CDR3 length equals 15 residues. CDR3 region: CASSVGDLNTGELFF. CDR3 sequence (DNA): TGTGCCAGCAGCGTAGGGGACTTGAACACCGGGGAGCTGTTTTTT.

The genes are TRBV15 and TRBJ2-3; the match to TRBD1 covers 7 bases. Trimming removed 0 bases from V and 6 bases from J; junction bases left unmatched: 9. CDR1 and CDR2 (germline): LNHNV, YYDKDF (reference sequence). This CDR3 contains 16 residues. CDR3 coding DNA: TGTGCCACCAGCAGAGATGGGACAGCCTCTGGGGATACGCAGTATTTT. As protein: CATSRDGTASGDTQYF.

The chain has TRBV27 and TRBJ2-3; possible D gene TRBD2, 6 bases. The CDR3 has 14 residues. The ends were cut back, 6 bases at V and 2 bases at J, with 12 bases in the middle. CDR1 is MNHEY, CDR2 SMNVEV, per germline (reference sequence). The CDR3: CASSYGTSTDTQYF. The CDR3 coding sequence is TGTGCCAGCAGCTATGGGACTTCCACAGATACGCAGTATTTT.

This clone was seen just once. J is TRBJ2-3 and V is TRBV7-3; D may be TRBD1 (5 bases). Trimming left V 5 bases short and J 6 bases short, with 12 bases between. Germline V gene lookup returns CDR1 SGHTA and CDR2 FQGTGA. This CDR3 contains 13 residues. CDR3 sequence: CASSPSGADTQYF. In DNA, the CDR3 is TGTGCCAGCAGCCCTAGTGGGGCGGATACGCAGTATTTT.

The V gene is TRBV19, the J gene TRBJ2-1; TRBD2 is a possible D gene (5 bases). This CDR3 has 13 residues. Trimming took off 4 bases at V and 9 bases at J, with 13 bases between the two ends. From germline, CDR1 is LNHDA and CDR2 SQIVND (reference sequence). CDR3 bases: TGTGCCAGTAGTAAGTACGGGGTTAGTGAGCAGTTCTTC. As protein: CASSKYGVSEQFF.

The V gene is TRBV5-1, the J gene TRBJ1-3; D remains unclear. The CDR3 is made up of 14 amino acids. The V end was cut by 6 bases, the J end by 3 bases, with 13 bases between. Germline V gene lookup returns CDR1 SGHRS and CDR2 YFSETQ. CDR3 in amino acids: CASKEGYYGNTIYF. Here the CDR3 DNA reads TGCGCCAGCAAGGAGGGCTATTATGGAAACACCATATATTTT. Full variable domain (outside the CDR3, taken from reference TRBV5-1 and TRBJ1-3): KAGVTQTPRYLIKTRGQQVTLSCSPISGHRSVSWYQQTPGQGLQFLFEYFSETQRNKGNFPGRFSGRQFSNSRSEMNVSTLELGDSALYLCASKEGYYGNTIYFGEGSWLTVV.

The gene calls are TRBV19 and TRBJ1-6; D is unresolved. The CDR3 runs to 15 residues. Germline CDR1 is LNHDA and CDR2 is SQIVND (reference sequence). V shed 1 base and J shed 6 bases, with 10 bases lying between them. The CDR3: CASSIVLVGNSPLHF. Here the CDR3 DNA reads TGTGCCAGTAGTATAGTGCTAGTAGGTAATTCACCCCTCCACTTT.